These 9 T cell receptor beta chains were sequenced from one sample in a study of CD8+CD57+ T cells in acquired aplastic anemia. Genomic DNA templated the TCR beta VDJ and CDR3 profiling. TCRdb independently ran MiXCR on the reads; one entry per CDR3 protein. Here the sample spans 200,000 to 250,000 distinct CDR3 sequences, 65% being singletons. Sequencing was done on patients that had shown CD8+CD57+ cell expansion by flow cytometry. Sequenced material: sorted CD4+, CD8+, or CD8+CD57+ T cells (not recorded which) from PBMCs. The origin of the receptors is a human donor with aplastic anemia.

The CDR3, as DNA: TGCGCCGCACCCCCAAGGACAGGGCTACCCCTCTCCCAAGAGACCCAGTACTTC. It specifies CAAPPRTGLPLSQETQYF. This sequence joins TRBV10-1 and TRBJ2-5; 8 nucleotides align to TRBD1. CDR3 length: 18 amino acids. Germline CDR1 reads WNHNN; CDR2 reads SYGVQD (reference sequence). V lost 11 bases and J lost 1; bases outside the gene matches: 21.

The chain links TRBV5-8 to TRBJ2-3; 7 bases agree with TRBD1. This CDR3 has 16 residues. The germline V gene has CDR1 SGHTS and CDR2 YDEGEE. With 4 bases clipped from V and 3 bases from J, the junction kept 11 bases outside the gene matches. CDR3 DNA sequence: TGTGCCAGCAGCCTATTGACAGGGAAGAGGACAGATACGCAGTATTTT. Its translation: CASSLLTGKRTDTQYF.

The rearrangement links TRBV20-1 to TRBJ1-1; maybe TRBD1 (5 bases). The CDR3 runs to 15 residues. Trimming left V 7 bases short and J 4 bases short, with 22 bases between. The V gene's germline CDR1 is DFQATT and CDR2 SNEGSKA (reference sequence). CDR3 loop: CSGGQGGRSATEAFF. CDR3 sequence (DNA): TGCAGTGGCGGGCAGGGCGGGCGGAGTGCCACTGAAGCTTTCTTT.

This chain uses TRBV2 with TRBJ2-3, with 7 bases identical to TRBD2. V lost 5 bases and J lost 7; bases outside the gene matches: 6. CDR1 is SNHLY and CDR2 is FYNNEI in the germline V gene. The length of the CDR3 is 13 residues. The CDR3 region is CASSLAAPNTQYF. CDR3 coding DNA: TGTGCCAGCAGTCTAGCGGCCCCGAATACGCAGTATTTT.

This clonotype was detected only once. J is TRBJ2-1 and V is TRBV20-1; D not certain. The V gene's germline CDR1 is DFQATT and CDR2 SNEGSKA (reference sequence). This CDR3 contains 11 residues. V was shortened by 2 bases and J by 7 bases, with 6 bases between the two germline ends. In DNA, the CDR3 is TGCAGTGCTAGAAATGGAAATGAGCAGTTCTTC. Translated: CSARNGNEQFF.

The V gene is TRBV20-1, the J gene TRBJ2-3; 11 bases match TRBD2. The CDR3 is 17 amino acids. V was pared by 1 base and J by 4 bases, with 10 bases of the junction left unmatched. CDR1 DFQATT and CDR2 SNEGSKA come from the germline V gene (reference sequence). This CDR3 reads CSARGFVSSGGPDTQYF. In DNA, the CDR3 is TGCAGTGCTAGAGGCTTCGTGTCTAGCGGGGGGCCAGATACGCAGTATTTT.

The chain employs TRBV25-1 and TRBJ2-3; perhaps TRBD2 as D (5 bases). The CDR3 is made up of 18 amino acids. Germline values: CDR1 MGHDK, CDR2 SYGVNS. V lost 3 bases to trimming and J lost 2 bases, with 21 bases between them. CDR3 protein: CASSDLRASRTTTDTQYF. CDR3 coding DNA: TGTGCCAGCAGTGACCTAAGGGCTAGCCGAACGACCACAGATACGCAGTATTTT.

The chain combines TRBV20-1 with TRBJ1-4, with TRBD1 identical over 7 bases. V gave up 6 bases and J gave up 3 bases; unmatched junction bases: 7. The length of the CDR3 is 14 residues. CDR1 and CDR2 from the germline V gene are DFQATT and SNEGSKA (reference sequence). CDR3 region: CSAGQSSSNEKLFF. DNA for the CDR3: TGCAGTGCGGGACAGTCGAGCTCTAATGAAAAACTGTTTTTT.

CDR3 region: CASSQGGLAGVLSEQFF. In nucleotides, the CDR3 is TGTGCCAGCAGCCAGGGGGGGCTAGCGGGAGTGCTGAGTGAGCAGTTCTTC. The V and J genes are TRBV9 and TRBJ2-1; the match to TRBD2 covers 10 bases. Germline CDR1 SGDLS, CDR2 YYNGEE. Losses at the gene ends were 4 bases for V and 9 bases for J; bases not matched to a gene: 16. The length of the CDR3 is 17 residues.